One sample yielded the 5 T cell receptor beta chains listed below, sequenced in a study of blood T cell repertoires in COVID-19. Only in-frame clones appear in the TCRdb table, and some are missing; sequencing was by immunoSEQ multiplex PCR. The data hold tens of thousands of clones, with 92% observed a single time. The sequenced sample was peripheral blood. The receptor source for this set is a man in his fifties with active COVID-19.

The V call is TRBV5-1, the J call TRBJ2-1; D may be TRBD2 (6 bases). The V and J ends lost 5 bases and 6 bases respectively, with 18 bases between them. Germline CDR1 and CDR2: SGHRS and YFSETQ. The CDR3 runs 15 residues. CDR3: CASSSDTGVFNEQFF. The CDR3 DNA is TGCGCCAGCAGTTCGGATACGGGGGTCTTCAATGAGCAGTTCTTC.

The rearrangement joins TRBV6-1 to TRBJ1-3, with 8 positions matching TRBD1. Per the germline V gene, CDR1 is MNHNS and CDR2 is SASEGT. V trimming: 4 bases; J trimming: 0 bases; junction bases outside the gene matches: 5. The CDR3 runs 16 residues. The CDR3 bases are TGTGCCAGCAGTGCGACAGGGGCCCCCTCTGGAAACACCATATATTTT. Its translation is CASSATGAPSGNTIYF.

The table lists this clone with a count of one. This sequence joins TRBV11-2 and TRBJ2-7, with 7 bases fitting TRBD2. J was trimmed by 5 bases and V by 2 bases; bases with no gene match: 6. This CDR3 has 14 residues. From germline, CDR1 is SGHAT and CDR2 FQNNGV. CDR3 coding DNA: TGTGCCAGCAGCTTAAGGAGCGGGGTCGACGAGCAGTACTTC. This encodes CASSLRSGVDEQYF. Full variable domain (remainder filled in from reference TRBV11-2 and TRBJ2-7): EAGVAQSPRYKIIEKRQSVAFWCNPISGHATLYWYQQILGQGPKLLIQFQNNGVVDDSQLPKDRFSAERLKGVDSTLKIQPAKLEDSAVYLCASSLRSGVDEQYFGPGTRLTVT.

The J gene is TRBJ1-1, the V gene TRBV5-1, with TRBD1 matching over 10 bases. CDR3 size: 15 residues. CDR1 is SGHRS and CDR2 is YFSETQ in the germline V gene. Trimming removed 1 base from V and 3 bases from J; junction bases left unmatched: 3. CDR3 sequence: CASSLSGTGDTEAFF. The DNA for the CDR3 is TGCGCCAGCAGCTTGTCAGGGACAGGGGACACTGAAGCTTTCTTT.

This sequence joins TRBV4-2 and TRBJ2-1, with 7 bases matching TRBD2. V was clipped by 0 bases and J by 6 bases; unmatched bases: 17. Per the germline V gene, CDR1 is LGHNA and CDR2 is YNFKEQ. The CDR3 extends over 19 amino acids. DNA for the CDR3: TGTGCCAGCAGCCAAGATCCCCGGGTCACGCGGGAGAGGGGCAATGAGCAGTTCTTC. Its protein is CASSQDPRVTRERGNEQFF.